This TCR beta chain stems from a study of T cell responses to AZD1222 COVID-19 vaccine. Whole-study results and caveats: Repertoires were obtained only post-peak T cell response.

Repertoires were generated with immunoSEQ multiplex PCR, while TCRdb's copy carries only in-frame clones and drops some. This sample carries about 140,000 clones, 70% to 90% of them seen once, and the ten largest clones take 1.9%. Note on this clone: Its target is unknown.

This CDR3 contains 15 residues. The germline V gene encodes CDR1 SGHAT and CDR2 FQNNGV. The trim removed 2 bases at V and 5 bases at J, leaving 3 bases unmatched. The TCR sequence derives from an adult in good health. This specimen was peripheral blood, taken on day 0 of AZD1222 vaccination. The V gene is TRBV11-2, the J gene TRBJ2-2; 9 bases map to TRBD2. This CDR3 is CASSLSGGRTGELFF. CDR3 nucleotides: TGTGCCAGCAGCTTAAGCGGGGGGAGAACCGGGGAGCTGTTTTTT.